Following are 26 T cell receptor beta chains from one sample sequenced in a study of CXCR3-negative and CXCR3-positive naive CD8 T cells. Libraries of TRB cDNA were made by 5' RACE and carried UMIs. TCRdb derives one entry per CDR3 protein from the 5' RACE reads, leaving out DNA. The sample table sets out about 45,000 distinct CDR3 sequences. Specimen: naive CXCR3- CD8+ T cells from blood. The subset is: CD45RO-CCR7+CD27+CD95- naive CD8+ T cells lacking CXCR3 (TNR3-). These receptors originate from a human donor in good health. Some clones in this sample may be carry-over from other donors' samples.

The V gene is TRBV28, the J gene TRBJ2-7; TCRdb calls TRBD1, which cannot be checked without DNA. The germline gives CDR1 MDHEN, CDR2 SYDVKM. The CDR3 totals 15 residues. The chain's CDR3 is CASSSTGPYPYEQYF.

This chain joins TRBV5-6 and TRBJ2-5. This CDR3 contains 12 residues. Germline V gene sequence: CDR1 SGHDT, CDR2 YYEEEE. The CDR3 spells CASSLVTETQYF.

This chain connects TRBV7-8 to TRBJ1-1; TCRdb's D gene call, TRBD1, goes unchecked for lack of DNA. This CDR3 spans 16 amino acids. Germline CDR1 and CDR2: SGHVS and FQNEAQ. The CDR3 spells CASSLTTGTGNTEAFF.

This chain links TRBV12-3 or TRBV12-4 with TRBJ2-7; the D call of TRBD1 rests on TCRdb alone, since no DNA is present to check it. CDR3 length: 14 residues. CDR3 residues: CASSVQGSSYEQYF.

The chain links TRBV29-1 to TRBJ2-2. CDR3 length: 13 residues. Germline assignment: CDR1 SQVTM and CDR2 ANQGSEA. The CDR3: CSVEGTNTGELFF.

The CDR3 spells CASSLPRLDSHQETQYF. This chain joins TRBV5-5 and TRBJ2-5; the TRBD1 assignment by TCRdb is unverifiable without DNA. Germline loops: CDR1 SGHKS, CDR2 YYEKEE (reference sequence). The CDR3 is made up of 17 amino acids.

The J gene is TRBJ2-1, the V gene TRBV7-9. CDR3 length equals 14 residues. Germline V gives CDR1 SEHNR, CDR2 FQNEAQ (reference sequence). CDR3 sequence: CASSLDGGNNEQFF.

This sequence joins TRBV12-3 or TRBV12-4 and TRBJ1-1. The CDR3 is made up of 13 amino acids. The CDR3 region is CASSFGLNTEAFF.

CDR3 amino acids: CASSGMGENTEAFF. The gene calls are TRBV5-1 and TRBJ1-1; TCRdb outputs TRBD1, but without DNA this stays unchecked. The germline V gene has CDR1 SGHRS and CDR2 YFSETQ. The CDR3 has 14 residues.

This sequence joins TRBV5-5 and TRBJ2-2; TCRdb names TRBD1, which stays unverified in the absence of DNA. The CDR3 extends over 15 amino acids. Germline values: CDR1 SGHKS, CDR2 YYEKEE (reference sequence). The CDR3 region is CASSFGTADTGELFF.

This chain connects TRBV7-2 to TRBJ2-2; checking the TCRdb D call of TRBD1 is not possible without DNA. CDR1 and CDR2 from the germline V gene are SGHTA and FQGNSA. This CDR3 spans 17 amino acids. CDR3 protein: CASSIRDRFIEVGELFF.

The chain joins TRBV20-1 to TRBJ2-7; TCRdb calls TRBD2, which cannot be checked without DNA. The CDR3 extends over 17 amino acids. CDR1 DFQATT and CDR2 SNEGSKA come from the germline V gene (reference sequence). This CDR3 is CSAESSGAGGPSYEQYF.

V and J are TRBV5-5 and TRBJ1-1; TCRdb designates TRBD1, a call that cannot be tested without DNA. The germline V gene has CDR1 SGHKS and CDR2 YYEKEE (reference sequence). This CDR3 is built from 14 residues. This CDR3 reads CASSPEGVGTEAFF.

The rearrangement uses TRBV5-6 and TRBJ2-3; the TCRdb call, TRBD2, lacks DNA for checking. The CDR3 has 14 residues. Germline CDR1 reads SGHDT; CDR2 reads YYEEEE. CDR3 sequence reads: CASSLVAGGHTQYF.

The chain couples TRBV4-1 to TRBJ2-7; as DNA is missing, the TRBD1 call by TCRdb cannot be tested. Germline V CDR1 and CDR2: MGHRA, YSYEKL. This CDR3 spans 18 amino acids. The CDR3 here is CASSQAPFSPSFTYEQYF.

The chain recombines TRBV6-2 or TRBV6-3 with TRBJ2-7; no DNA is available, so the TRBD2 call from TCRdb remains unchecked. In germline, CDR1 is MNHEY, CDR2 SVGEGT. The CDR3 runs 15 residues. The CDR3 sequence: CASSKLGLMDYEQYF.

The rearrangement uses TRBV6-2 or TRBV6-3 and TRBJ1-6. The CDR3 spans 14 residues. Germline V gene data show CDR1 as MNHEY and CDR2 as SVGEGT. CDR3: CASSYSTDNSPLHF.

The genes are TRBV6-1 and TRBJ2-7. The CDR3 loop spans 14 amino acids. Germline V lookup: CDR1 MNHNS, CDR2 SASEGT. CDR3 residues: CASSDPSGMGEQYF.

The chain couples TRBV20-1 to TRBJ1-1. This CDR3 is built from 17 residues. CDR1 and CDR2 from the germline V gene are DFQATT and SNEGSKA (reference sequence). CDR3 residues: CSARDYRPRGGNTEAFF.

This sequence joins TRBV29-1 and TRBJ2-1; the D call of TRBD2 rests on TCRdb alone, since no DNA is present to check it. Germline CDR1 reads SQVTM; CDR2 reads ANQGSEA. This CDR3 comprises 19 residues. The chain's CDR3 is CSVEEEGLAGEGVYNEQFF.

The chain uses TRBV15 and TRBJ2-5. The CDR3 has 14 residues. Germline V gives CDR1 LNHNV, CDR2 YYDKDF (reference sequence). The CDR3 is CATSRVGVRETQYF.

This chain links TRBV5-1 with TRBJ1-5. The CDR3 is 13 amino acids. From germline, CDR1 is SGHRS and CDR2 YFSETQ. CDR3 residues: CASSLTPNQPQHF.

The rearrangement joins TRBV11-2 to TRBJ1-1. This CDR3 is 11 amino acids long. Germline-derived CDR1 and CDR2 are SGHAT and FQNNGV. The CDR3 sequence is CASRQLTKAFF.

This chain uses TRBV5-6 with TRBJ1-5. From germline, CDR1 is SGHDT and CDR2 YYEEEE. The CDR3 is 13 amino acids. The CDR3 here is CASSRGWRSPQHF.

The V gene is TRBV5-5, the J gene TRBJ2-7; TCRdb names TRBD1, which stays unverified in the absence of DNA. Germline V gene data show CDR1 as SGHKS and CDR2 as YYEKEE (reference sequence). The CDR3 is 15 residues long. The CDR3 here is CASSLMEGDPYEQYF.

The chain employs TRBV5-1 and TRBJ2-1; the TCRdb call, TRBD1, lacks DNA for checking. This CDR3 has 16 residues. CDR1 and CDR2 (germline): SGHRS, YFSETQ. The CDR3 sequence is CASSHRQGGSYNEQFF.